This TCR beta chain was sequenced during a study of technical replicates of blood from a few donors. TCRdb's copy holds only in-frame clones and misses some; the assay was immunoSEQ multiplex PCR. The sample has fewer than 90,000 clones; 85% to 95% are singletons. Sequenced material: T cells isolated from PBMCs. This clonotype was obtained from a human donor in good health.

The CDR3 region is CASSEYIPAEAFF. The CDR3 bases are TGTGCCAGCAGTGAATACATCCCAGCTGAAGCTTTCTTT. The chain has TRBV6-1 and TRBJ1-1; the D is unclear. The germline V gene has CDR1 MNHNS and CDR2 SASEGT. The CDR3 spans 13 residues. Trimming removed 2 bases at V and 6 bases at J, with 10 bases between.